The rows below give T cell receptor beta chains drawn from one sample of a study of blood T cell repertoires in COVID-19. Here immunoSEQ multiplex PCR was the method, and the copy in TCRdb shows in-frame clones only, minus some. The sample records approximately 70,000 clones, 80% being singletons. Material for sequencing was peripheral blood. The source of these receptors is a man between 65 and 85 years old who had recovered from COVID-19. CDR3s include the opening cysteine and the closing phenylalanine or tryptophan. D genes are given only for firm matches. Not every row has a clone size; where given, it reads once, few, many or a size class.

d_gene,v_gene,abundance,j_gene,CDR3nt,CDR3aa
.,TRBV3-1/TRBV3-2,.,TRBJ1-6,TGTGCCAGCAGCCCAAGGACAGATTCACCCCTCCACTTT,CASSPRTDSPLHF
TRBD2,TRBV25-1,.,TRBJ2-3,TGTGCCAGCAGTGAATATGGGCTAGCGGGCTTACAGACAGATACGCAGTATTTT,CASSEYGLAGLQTDTQYF
TRBD1,TRBV11-3,.,TRBJ1-6,TGTGCCAGCAGCGTAGGACAGGGGCGCTCCTATAATTCACCCCTCCACTTT,CASSVGQGRSYNSPLHF
TRBD1,TRBV6-5,.,TRBJ1-6,TGTGCCAGCATTATAGGACAGGACAATTCACCCCTCCACTTT,CASIIGQDNSPLHF
.,TRBV11-2,.,TRBJ2-7,TGTGCCAGCAGCTTCGTCAGGGTGGGCGAGCAGTACTTC,CASSFVRVGEQYF
TRBD2,TRBV28,once,TRBJ2-1,TGTGCCAGCAGTTCGCCTAATGGACTAGCGGGAGGTCTGTTCTTC,CASSSPNGLAGGLFF
.,TRBV6-2/TRBV6-3,.,TRBJ2-7,TGTGCCAGCAGTTACTCCACTTTAAAATACGAGCAGTACTTC,CASSYSTLKYEQYF
.,TRBV6-5,.,TRBJ2-7,TGTGCCAGCAGTCGGGACAAAAGCTCCTACGAGCAGTACTTC,CASSRDKSSYEQYF
.,TRBV7-2,.,TRBJ2-7,TGTGCCAGCAGCATAACCCGGGATAAGCAGTACTTC,CASSITRDKQYF
TRBD1,TRBV28,once,TRBJ1-1,TGTGCCAGCAGCTCTGGGACAGGGACGGAGACTGAAGCTTTCTTT,CASSSGTGTETEAFF
TRBD2,TRBV11-3,.,TRBJ2-1,TGTGCCAGCAGCTCGGGACTAATCTCCTACAATGAGCAGTTCTTC,CASSSGLISYNEQFF
TRBD2,TRBV9,.,TRBJ2-1,TGTGCCAGCAACGACTTGGGGACTAGCAATGAGCAGTTCTTC,CASNDLGTSNEQFF
.,TRBV6-5,.,TRBJ2-1,TGTGCCAGCAGTTTTGGGGGGGCCGACTCCTACAATGAGCAGTTCTTC,CASSFGGADSYNEQFF
.,TRBV18,once,TRBJ2-5,TGTGCCAGCTCACCGATTGGAGGGGGGGGAGAGACCCAGTACTTC,CASSPIGGGGETQYF
.,TRBV7-9,.,TRBJ1-1,TGTGCCAGCAGCTTTCCGACGGGTAACACTGAAGCTTTCTTT,CASSFPTGNTEAFF
.,TRBV5-4,once,TRBJ2-5,TGTGCCAGCAGCTTCTCGTCGAGTAGAGAGACCCAGTACTTC,CASSFSSSRETQYF
.,TRBV7-2,.,TRBJ2-7,TGTGCCAGCAGCTCCCAGACAGAGTACGAGCAGTACTTC,CASSSQTEYEQYF
.,TRBV27,once,TRBJ2-5,TGTGCCAGCAGTCCACAAGGTGGGGCCTGGGAGACCCAGTACTTC,CASSPQGGAWETQYF
TRBD1,TRBV12-5,.,TRBJ1-1,TGTGCTAGTGGTTTGTCACAGGGGACTGAAGCTTTCTTT,CASGLSQGTEAFF
TRBD1,TRBV19,few,TRBJ2-6,TGTGCCAGTAGTTCCGGGACAGCCTCGTCAGTGATCTCTGGGGCCAACGTCCTGACTTTC,CASSSGTASSVISGANVLTF
.,TRBV11-2,.,TRBJ2-3,TGTGCCAGCAGCTTAGTTAGATCCGCTACAGATACGCAGTATTTT,CASSLVRSATDTQYF
TRBD1,TRBV5-1,once,TRBJ1-6,TGCGCCAGCAGTTCGGGACAGGGGGTATCCCTCCACTTT,CASSSGQGVSLHF
TRBD1,TRBV15,once,TRBJ2-4,TGTGCCACCAGCAGAGCCGGGGGACAGGGGACGGGCAAAAACATTCAGTACTTC,CATSRAGGQGTGKNIQYF
.,TRBV2,.,TRBJ1-5,TGTGCCAGCACTTCGGCGGGGGAGGGTCAGCCCCAGCATTTT,CASTSAGEGQPQHF
TRBD2,TRBV5-1,.,TRBJ2-1,TGCGCCAGCAGCTTGAGTGGGACTAGCGCGAACAATGAGCAGTTCTTC,CASSLSGTSANNEQFF
.,TRBV20-1,.,TRBJ1-5,TGCAGTGCTAGTTTAAGCAATCAGCCCCAGCATTTT,CSASLSNQPQHF
.,TRBV6-4,.,TRBJ1-4,TGTGCCAGCAGTGACAGGGAGGGTGAAAAACTGTTTTTT,CASSDREGEKLFF
.,TRBV11-2,.,TRBJ1-3,TGTGCCAGCAGCTTATTGGGGCACTCTGGAAACACCATATATTTT,CASSLLGHSGNTIYF
.,TRBV7-2,.,TRBJ2-7,TGTGCCAGCAGCTTAGATGGTAGTTTTAGCTACGAGCAGTACTTC,CASSLDGSFSYEQYF
TRBD1,TRBV18,.,TRBJ2-1,TGTGCCAGCTCACCAATGGACAGGGGTACCTACAATGAGCAGTTCTTC,CASSPMDRGTYNEQFF
.,TRBV14,few,TRBJ2-7,TGTGCCAGCAGCCGAGACGGTAGCCGCGAGCAGTACTTC,CASSRDGSREQYF
TRBD2,TRBV6-5,.,TRBJ2-3,TGTGCCAGCACCCCGACTAGCGGGAGTTCAGATACGCAGTATTTT,CASTPTSGSSDTQYF
TRBD2,TRBV19,.,TRBJ2-1,TGTGCCAGTGAGACTACTAGCGGATTATACAATGAGCAGTTCTTC,CASETTSGLYNEQFF
TRBD1,TRBV28,.,TRBJ2-5,TGTGCCAGCAGTTCCGGACAGGAACCACAAGAGACCCAGTACTTC,CASSSGQEPQETQYF
TRBD1,TRBV30,once,TRBJ1-1,TGTGCCTGGAGTGTACAGCAGGGGGGAGCTTTCTTT,CAWSVQQGGAFF
TRBD1,TRBV27,.,TRBJ2-5,TGTGCCAGCAGTTCAGGGGGCTCGCAAGAGACCCAGTACTTC,CASSSGGSQETQYF
TRBD2,TRBV19,.,TRBJ2-3,TGTGCCAGTAGTGAGCGGGGGGGCACAGATACGCAGTATTTT,CASSERGGTDTQYF
.,TRBV7-8,.,TRBJ1-3,TGTGCCAGCAGCTTAGTCGTGACAAATAATCTTCGCGCCATATATTTT,CASSLVVTNNLRAIYF
.,TRBV30,.,TRBJ1-5,TGTGCCTGGAATTCCAGGGCTGATCAGCCCCAGCATTTT,CAWNSRADQPQHF
TRBD1,TRBV12-3/TRBV12-4,once,TRBJ1-2,TGTGCCAGCAGACCCGGGACAGGGGCTGGCTACACCTTC,CASRPGTGAGYTF
TRBD1,TRBV5-4,.,TRBJ1-2,TGTGCCAGCAGCTCCGCAGGGGGCGAGGACTATGGCTACACCTTC,CASSSAGGEDYGYTF
TRBD2,TRBV28,.,TRBJ2-5,TGTGCCAGCAGTTTGGCCGGGGAGGGCGGAGAGACCCAGTACTTC,CASSLAGEGGETQYF
.,TRBV21-1,.,TRBJ1-1,TGTGCCAGCAGCAAAGTCGGGTCTGAAGCTTTCTTT,CASSKVGSEAFF
TRBD2,TRBV2,.,TRBJ2-1,TGTGCCAGCAGGTTACTAGCGGCAACCTACAATGAGCAGTTCTTC,CASRLLAATYNEQFF
.,TRBV19,few,TRBJ1-2,TGTGCCAGTAGCCTACAGGGCTATGGCTACACCTTC,CASSLQGYGYTF
TRBD1,TRBV13,.,TRBJ1-4,TGTGCCAGCAGCTTCGGGACAGGGGAGCCTAATGAAAAACTGTTTTTT,CASSFGTGEPNEKLFF
TRBD1,TRBV18,.,TRBJ1-3,TGTGCCAGCTCACAAGGACAGGTTAGCTCTGGAAACACCATATATTTT,CASSQGQVSSGNTIYF
.,TRBV12-3/TRBV12-4,.,TRBJ2-7,TGTGCCAGCAGCTCCCGAGAGCGCTACGAGCAGTACTTC,CASSSRERYEQYF
TRBD2,TRBV28,.,TRBJ2-4,TGTGCCAGCAGTCTACGGACTAGTACAAACATTCAGTACTTC,CASSLRTSTNIQYF
.,TRBV5-1,.,TRBJ2-5,TGCGCCAGCACCCGACAGGAGACACAAGAGACCCAGTACTTC,CASTRQETQETQYF
.,TRBV11-2,.,TRBJ1-3,TGTGCCAGCAGCTTAGGCCCAGGCTTTAGCTCTGGAAACACCATATATTTT,CASSLGPGFSSGNTIYF
.,TRBV7-2,.,TRBJ2-7,TGTGCCAGCAGCTTACAGGGCGGGACCTACGAGCAGTACTTC,CASSLQGGTYEQYF
TRBD2,TRBV6-5,once,TRBJ2-7,TGTGCCAGCAGTTACTCGGGAAGCGGGACGTACTACGAGCAGTACTTC,CASSYSGSGTYYEQYF
.,TRBV7-9,medium-sized,TRBJ1-6,TGTGCCAGCAGCTTAGTGTTGCAGGGTAATTCACCCCTCCACTTT,CASSLVLQGNSPLHF
.,TRBV28,.,TRBJ2-2,TGTGCCAGCAGTTTTCAGACAGGGAGGCCCGGGGAGCTGTTTTTT,CASSFQTGRPGELFF